The 30 T cell receptor beta chains presented below share a single source sample, sequenced in a study of T-cell reconstitution after alpha-beta-depleted transplantation in children. Molecular barcoding with unique molecular identifiers was used for the TCRbeta library. TCRdb called the PCR reads again in MiXCR, with one record for every CDR3 protein. Among about 500,000 distinct CDR3 sequences, approximately 10% were seen once, and the ten largest hold about 14%. Specimen: PBMCs, mostly from graft donor cells, collected 180 days after TCRalphabeta/CD19-depleted stem cell transplant. The origin of the receptors is a female patient aged 2-9 years who had a stem cell transplant for aplastic anemia, so the T cells may come from the graft donor.

This clonotype was counted many times. The chain carries TRBV4-2 and TRBJ2-7, with 15 bases fitting TRBD2. Trimming removed 4 bases from V and 1 base from J; junction bases left unmatched: 5. This CDR3 spans 17 amino acids. CDR1 and CDR2 from the germline V gene are LGHNA and YNFKEQ. This chain's CDR3 is CASSRSGTSGRSYEQYF. The DNA for the CDR3 is TGTGCCAGCAGCCGCTCTGGGACTAGCGGGAGGTCCTACGAGCAGTACTTC.

This clonotype was seen ten or more times. The V gene is TRBV12-3 or TRBV12-4, the J gene TRBJ2-3; 8 bases fit TRBD2. The CDR3 is 15 residues long. The V segment lost 5 bases and the J segment 4 bases; nucleotides outside the gene matches: 8. The CDR3 sequence is CASSLGLVYPDTQYF. CDR3 DNA: TGTGCCAGCAGTCTGGGACTAGTCTATCCAGATACGCAGTATTTT.

In this sample, this clonotype turned up a few times. The chain links TRBV4-3 to TRBJ2-7, with D possibly matching TRBD2 (6 bases). Germline CDR1 LGHNA, CDR2 YSLEER. Trimming took 2 bases from V and 0 from J, leaving 11 bases between them. The CDR3 contains 15 residues. The CDR3, as DNA: TGCGCCAGCAGCCAACATCGGGGGAGCTCCTACGAGCAGTACGTC. This gives the protein CASSQHRGSSYEQYV.

This clonotype was seen only a few times. The chain links TRBV12-3 or TRBV12-4 to TRBJ2-1; TRBD1 agrees at 12 bases. J was trimmed by 2 bases and V by 6 bases; bases with no gene match: 11. CDR3 length equals 18 residues. Here the CDR3 reads CASSSTPGTGGAYNEQFF. In DNA form, the CDR3 reads TGTGCCAGCAGCTCCACCCCGGGGACAGGGGGCGCCTACAATGAGCAGTTCTTC.

J is TRBJ2-5 and V is TRBV10-3, with TRBD1 as a possible D gene (6 bases). In germline, CDR1 is ENHRY, CDR2 SYGVKD. V shed 3 bases and J shed 4 bases, with 21 bases lying between them. The CDR3 is 17 residues long. Here the CDR3 DNA reads TGTGCCATCAGTGACAGCCCCAAAACAGGGAATAGAGAGACCCAGTACTTC. Translation gives CAISDSPKTGNRETQYF.

This clonotype was found a few times. The V and J genes are TRBV12-3 or TRBV12-4 and TRBJ2-4; a possible D gene is TRBD2 (6 bases). The ends were cut back, 3 bases at V and 0 bases at J, with 12 bases in the middle. CDR3 length: 16 amino acids. Written as DNA, the CDR3 is TGTGCCAGCAGTTTCCCGACGGGAGTAGCCAAAAACATTCAGTACTTC. This encodes CASSFPTGVAKNIQYF.

There are a few counts of this clonotype. The chain is built from TRBV7-2 and TRBJ1-2, with 7 bases fitting TRBD1. Germline V gene sequence: CDR1 SGHTA, CDR2 FQGNSA. The CDR3 length is 15 residues. V was pared by 5 bases and J by 3 bases, with 9 bases of the junction left unmatched. The CDR3: CASSVWNTGDYGYTF. CDR3 bases: TGTGCCAGCAGCGTGTGGAACACAGGGGACTATGGCTACACCTTC.

The gene calls are TRBV6-6 and TRBJ1-2; 8 bases map to TRBD1. The germline gives CDR1 MNHNY, CDR2 SVGAGI (reference sequence). V shed 7 bases, J shed 2 bases, and the junction held 3 bases outside the gene matches. The CDR3 runs to 13 residues. In DNA, the CDR3 is TGTGCCAGCAATGGACAGGGAAACTATGGCTACACCTTC. Translated, it gives CASNGQGNYGYTF.

The chain couples TRBV5-1 to TRBJ2-3, with TRBD1 matching 11 bases. The CDR3 is made up of 17 amino acids. Germline CDR1 and CDR2: SGHRS and YFSETQ. Germline trimming cut 5 bases from V and 5 bases from J; bases unmatched to any gene: 13. The CDR3 coding sequence is TGCGCCAGCAGGGGGACCCGGGACAGGGGGTTCGGAGATACGCAGTATTTT. It encodes CASRGTRDRGFGDTQYF.

This clonotype was seen repeatedly, ten times or more. This sequence joins TRBV28 and TRBJ2-3, with D perhaps TRBD1 or TRBD2 (7 bases each). V lost 4 bases and J lost 6, with 14 bases in between. Germline CDR1 reads MDHEN; CDR2 reads SYDVKM. The CDR3 length is 14 residues. In DNA form, the CDR3 reads TGTGCCAGCAGTTGGATGCAGGGGGGGGATACGCAGTATTTT. Encoded protein: CASSWMQGGDTQYF.

This clonotype was detected a few times. The chain combines TRBV11-1 with TRBJ2-1; 14 bases line up with TRBD2. This CDR3 has 19 amino acids. Per germline, CDR1 SGHAT and CDR2 FQDESV (reference sequence). V shed 2 bases and J 6 bases; nucleotides not matched to a gene: 12. CDR3 region: CASSLLGTSGGQGVNEQFF. In DNA form, the CDR3 reads TGTGCCAGCAGCTTATTAGGGACTAGCGGGGGCCAGGGCGTCAATGAGCAGTTCTTC.

This clonotype has just a few counts. The rearrangement links TRBV21-1 to TRBJ2-3. TRBV21-1 has pseudogene status. The CDR3 is 13 amino acids. CDR3 sequence: CASSKALADTQYF. The CDR3 coding sequence is TGTGCCAGCAGCAAAGCGCTCGCAGATACGCAGTATTTT.

This clonotype occurred a few times. The chain links TRBV24-1 to TRBJ2-2; no clear D. The CDR3 consists of 12 residues. Per germline, CDR1 KGHDR and CDR2 SFDVKD. The V end lost 5 bases, the J end lost 6 bases, and 6 bases lay between the germline ends. The CDR3 loop reads CATSARAGELFF. In nucleotides, the CDR3 is TGTGCCACCAGTGCTAGGGCCGGGGAGCTGTTTTTT.

The CDR3 DNA is TGTGCCAGCAGCCAGAACCCCCAGCTAAAGATTGGAAACACCATATATTTT. The encoded protein is CASSQNPQLKIGNTIYF. The chain employs TRBV21-1 and TRBJ1-3; TRBD1, the table's D call, was not compared with the DNA. TRBV21-1 is a documented pseudogene. This CDR3 region has 17 residues.

This clonotype was found a few times. The gene calls are TRBV10-1 and TRBJ1-1; D remains ambiguous. This CDR3 has 13 residues. Germline values: CDR1 WNHNN, CDR2 SYGVQD (reference sequence). V was clipped by 3 bases and J by 5 bases, with 10 bases between them. CDR3 bases: TGCGCCAGCAGTGAAGTAACGGGAACTGAAGCTTTCTTT. Its protein product is CASSEVTGTEAFF.

This chain joins TRBV4-3 and TRBJ1-4; D is undetermined. In germline, CDR1 is LGHNA, CDR2 YSLEER. V lost 4 bases to trimming and J lost 8 bases, with 14 bases between them. This CDR3 contains 14 residues. Here the CDR3 reads CASSLGPGREKLFF. The CDR3 DNA sequence: TGCGCCAGCAGCCTCGGGCCTGGTCGGGAAAAACTGTTTTTT.

The chain has TRBV20-1 and TRBJ2-3, with D maybe TRBD2 (6 bases). The CDR3 length is 14 residues. Germline V gene lookup returns CDR1 DFQATT and CDR2 SNEGSKA (reference sequence). The V end was cut by 3 bases, the J end by 2 bases, with 12 bases between. CDR3 in amino acids: CSASRDSATDTQYF. The CDR3 region has the DNA TGCAGTGCTAGCCGGGACTCTGCCACAGATACGCAGTATTTT.

The rearrangement uses TRBV20-1 and TRBJ1-5; D perhaps matches TRBD1 (5 bases). The CDR3 runs to 14 residues. Per the germline V gene, CDR1 is DFQATT and CDR2 is SNEGSKA (reference sequence). Deletions cut 3 bases from V and 3 bases from J, with 12 bases between. CDR3 coding DNA: TGCAGTGCTAGGTCGGGGCCGAACAATCAGCCCCAGCATTTT. It yields the protein CSARSGPNNQPQHF.

The sample holds many counts of this clonotype. The chain combines TRBV29-1 with TRBJ1-5; possible D gene TRBD1, 5 bases. Between the trimmed V and J ends, which lost 7 bases and 8 bases, there was a span of 21 bases. This CDR3 is 14 amino acids long. Germline values: CDR1 SQVTM, CDR2 ANQGSEA. The CDR3 region has the DNA TGCAGCGGAAAACAGGCTCCTGGGGGGGAGCCCCAGCATTTT. Encoded protein: CSGKQAPGGEPQHF.

The chain combines TRBV5-1 with TRBJ2-3, with TRBD2 identical over 12 bases. CDR3 length equals 18 residues. Trimming cost V 4 bases and J 2 bases; bases outside gene matches: 11. Germline V gene sequence: CDR1 SGHRS, CDR2 YFSETQ. CDR3 DNA: TGCGCCAGCAGCCCAACCCCTGGGACTAGCGGGTCCACAGATACGCAGTATTTT. Amino acid sequence: CASSPTPGTSGSTDTQYF.

This clonotype appeared a few times. This chain uses TRBV15 with TRBJ1-2; no clear D. Trimming took 1 base from V and 6 from J, leaving 9 bases between them. The germline CDR1 and CDR2 sequences are LNHNV and YYDKDF (reference sequence). The CDR3 runs 13 residues. CDR3 sequence reads: CATSRVRVNGYTF. The CDR3 nucleotides read TGTGCCACCAGCAGAGTTAGGGTTAATGGCTACACCTTC.

This clonotype was detected only a few times. V gene TRBV6-2 or TRBV6-3 combines with J gene TRBJ2-7, with 12 bases lining up with TRBD2. V lost 5 bases to trimming and J lost 6 bases; unmatched junction nucleotides: 11. The CDR3 sequence is 16 residues long. CDR1 is MNHEY and CDR2 is SVGEGT in the germline V gene. CDR3 in amino acids: CASSNRPSGRAGEQYV. For the CDR3, the DNA is TGTGCCAGCAGTAATCGGCCTAGCGGGAGGGCCGGCGAGCAGTACGTC.

This clonotype was detected ten times or more. CDR3 DNA sequence: TGCAGTGCTACCAACAGGGTCTATAGCAATCAGCCCCAGCATTTT. It encodes CSATNRVYSNQPQHF. The V and J genes are TRBV20-1 and TRBJ1-5, with D perhaps matching TRBD1 (6 bases). CDR3 length equals 15 residues. Germline values: CDR1 DFQATT, CDR2 SNEGSKA (reference sequence). Trimming pared 4 bases from V and 0 bases from J, leaving 13 bases between.

The genes are TRBV11-2 and TRBJ1-4; D remains ambiguous. CDR1 and CDR2 from the germline V gene are SGHAT and FQNNGV. This CDR3 is built from 14 residues. The V and J ends lost 6 bases and 10 bases respectively, with 18 bases between them. CDR3 region: CASSPASVFGKLFF. The CDR3, as DNA: TGTGCCAGCAGTCCCGCCTCGGTCTTCGGAAAACTGTTTTTT.

This clonotype occurred many times. The chain joins TRBV5-1 to TRBJ2-7; 8 bases match TRBD1. Germline CDR1 reads SGHRS; CDR2 reads YFSETQ. J lost 0 bases, V lost 3 bases, and 5 bases had no gene match. The CDR3 covers 15 residues. CDR3 coding DNA: TGCGCCAGCAGCTACCGGGACAGGAGCTCCTACGAGCAGTACGTC. It is translated as CASSYRDRSSYEQYV.

This clonotype was observed a few times. The chain carries TRBV27 and TRBJ2-5, with 10 bases aligning to TRBD2. This CDR3 is built from 15 residues. Germline V gene lookup returns CDR1 MNHEY and CDR2 SMNVEV (reference sequence). The V gene end was trimmed by 6 bases and the J gene end by 4 bases; junction bases not matched to a gene: 8. CDR3 loop: CASSLLAGAGETQYF. CDR3 nucleotides: TGTGCCAGCAGCTTGCTAGCGGGAGCGGGAGAGACCCAGTACTTC.

A few counts support this clonotype. V and J are TRBV6-2 or TRBV6-3 and TRBJ2-3, with TRBD1 matching over 9 bases. The germline V gene has CDR1 MNHEY and CDR2 SVGEGT. The CDR3 spans 17 residues. V shed 1 base, J shed 1 base, and the junction held 6 bases outside the gene matches. The CDR3 protein is CASSYFRTGDGTDTQYF. The CDR3 region has the DNA TGTGCCAGCAGTTACTTCCGGACAGGGGACGGCACAGATACGCAGTATTTT.

In its sample, this clonotype was seen once. V and J are TRBV30 and TRBJ2-7; 10 bases map to TRBD1. CDR1 GTSNPN and CDR2 SVGIG come from the germline V gene (reference sequence). V dropped 5 bases and J dropped 7; count of bases not matched to a gene: 8. The CDR3 has 13 amino acids. CDR3 nucleotide sequence: TGTGCCTGGTCCCAGGACAGGGGGTTGGAGCAGTACTTC. As protein: CAWSQDRGLEQYF. The entire variable domain, with the rest obtained from reference TRBV30 and TRBJ2-7, is as follows: SQTIHQWPATLVQPVGSPLSLECTVEGTSNPNLYWYRQAAGRGLQLLFYSVGIGQISSEVPQNLSASRPQDRQFILSSKKLLLSDSGFYLCAWSQDRGLEQYFGPGTRLTVT.

In its sample, this clonotype was seen many times. The V call is TRBV24-1, the J call TRBJ2-5, with TRBD2 matching over 7 bases. The ends lost 5 bases at V and 3 bases at J; junction bases unmatched: 11. This CDR3 comprises 16 residues. The germline V gene encodes CDR1 KGHDR and CDR2 SFDVKD. The CDR3 DNA reads TGTGCCACCAGTGCCAGTCGGGGGGTAGGGGAAGAGACCCAGTACTTC. Protein product: CATSASRGVGEETQYF.

V usage is TRBV7-2 and J usage is TRBJ2-5, with TRBD2 as a possible D gene (6 bases). The CDR3 runs 14 residues. Per germline, CDR1 SGHTA and CDR2 FQGNSA. V was cut by 8 bases and J by 4 bases, with 17 bases left in between. The CDR3 nucleotides read TGTGCCAGCGGGTGGAGGGAGCTCTCAGAGACCCAGTACTTC. This gives the protein CASGWRELSETQYF.